This T cell receptor beta chain was found in a study of cytomegalovirus exposure and HLA in healthy donors. On the study more broadly: The Caucasian-associated ancestry cluster held over 65% of 398 genotyped donors.

The PCR had 60 Vbeta and 13 Jbeta primers. Using immunoSEQ multiplex PCR, the repertoire was profiled, and TCRdb retains in-frame clones only, with some absent. The repertoire includes more than 150,000 clones, over 75% of them detected once, and about 9.3% sits in the top ten. As to this clone: Its antigen is unidentified.

Study results and limitations: Later analysis reportedly placed an Asian-associated ancestry cluster below the roughly 700-donor mean in N-insertions. Among CMV-associated TCR beta chains, most appeared HLA-restricted in a later analysis.

CDR3 length equals 13 residues. Looked up from germline, CDR1 is MNHEY and CDR2 is SVGAGI. V lost 2 bases to trimming and J lost 1 base, with 6 bases between them. Though nominally healthy at sampling, donors likely had unrecorded immune exposures. The sequenced sample consisted of PBMCs. The TCR was taken from a man aged 18 to 29 in good health and CMV-seropositive. This chain links TRBV6-5 with TRBJ2-7, with D perhaps matching TRBD1 (6 bases). The CDR3 DNA sequence: TGTGCCAGCAGTTACGGACAGTCCTACGAGCAGTACTTC. Translation: CASSYGQSYEQYF.